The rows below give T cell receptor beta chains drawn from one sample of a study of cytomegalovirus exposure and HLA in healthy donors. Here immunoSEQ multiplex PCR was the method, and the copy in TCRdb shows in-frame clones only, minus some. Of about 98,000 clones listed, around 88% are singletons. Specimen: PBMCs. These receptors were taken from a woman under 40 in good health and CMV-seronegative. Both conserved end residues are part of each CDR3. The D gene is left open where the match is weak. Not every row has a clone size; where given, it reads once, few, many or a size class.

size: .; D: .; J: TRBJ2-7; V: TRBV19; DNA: TGTGCCAGTAGTCGATCCCGGGACTACGAGCAGTACTTC; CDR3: CASSRSRDYEQYF
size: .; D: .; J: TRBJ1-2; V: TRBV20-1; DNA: TGCAGGCCCGGGGGTGACTATGGCTACACCTTC; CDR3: CRPGGDYGYTF
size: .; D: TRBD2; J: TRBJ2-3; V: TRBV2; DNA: TGTGCCAGCACTAGCGGCAACACAGATACGCAGTATTTT; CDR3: CASTSGNTDTQYF
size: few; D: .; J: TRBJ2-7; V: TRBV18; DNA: TGTGCCAGCTCACCACCGAGGGACTACGAGCAGTACTTC; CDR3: CASSPPRDYEQYF
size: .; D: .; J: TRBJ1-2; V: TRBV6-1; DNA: TGTGCCAGCAGTTTGGGGGGGCCTAACTATGGCTACACCTTC; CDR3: CASSLGGPNYGYTF
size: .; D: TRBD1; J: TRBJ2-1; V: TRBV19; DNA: TGTGCCAGTAGTTCCGGGACAGTCAACAATGAGCAGTTCTTC; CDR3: CASSSGTVNNEQFF
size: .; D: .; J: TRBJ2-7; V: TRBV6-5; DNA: TGTGCCAGCAGTGTGACTGCCCGGGACTACGAGCAGTACTTC; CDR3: CASSVTARDYEQYF
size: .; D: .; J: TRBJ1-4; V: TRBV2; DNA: TGTGCCAGCAGTGGGAGGGTTGGCACTAATGAAAAACTGTTTTTT; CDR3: CASSGRVGTNEKLFF
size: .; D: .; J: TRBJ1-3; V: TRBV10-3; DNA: TGTGCCATCAGTGATCGGGTGCGCGCTGGAAACACCATATATTTT; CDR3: CAISDRVRAGNTIYF
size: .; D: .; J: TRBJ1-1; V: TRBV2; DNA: TGTGCCAGCAGGGGCCGGACTTTTGAAGCTTTCTTT; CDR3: CASRGRTFEAFF
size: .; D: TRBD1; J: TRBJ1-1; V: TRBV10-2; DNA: TGCGCCAGCAGTCCCCCGACGACAGGGGGGAACACTGAAGCTTTCTTT; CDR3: CASSPPTTGGNTEAFF
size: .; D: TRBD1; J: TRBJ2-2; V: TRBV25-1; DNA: TGTGCCAGCTCGACAGGGGGCTTCACCGGGGAGCTGTTTTTT; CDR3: CASSTGGFTGELFF
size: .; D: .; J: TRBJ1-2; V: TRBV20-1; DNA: TGCAGTGCTAGTCACGGGGTTGGCTACACCTTC; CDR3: CSASHGVGYTF
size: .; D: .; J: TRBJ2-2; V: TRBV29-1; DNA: TGCAGCGTTGACGCTCGGGGGAACACCGGGGAGCTGTTTTTT; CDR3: CSVDARGNTGELFF
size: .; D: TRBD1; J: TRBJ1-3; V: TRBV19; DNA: TGTGCCAGTAGGGGACAGGGTGCTTCTGGAAACACCATATATTTT; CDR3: CASRGQGASGNTIYF
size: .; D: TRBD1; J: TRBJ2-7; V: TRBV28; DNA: TGTGCCAGCAACGGACAGGGGCCTTCAACCTACGAGCAGTACTTC; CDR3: CASNGQGPSTYEQYF
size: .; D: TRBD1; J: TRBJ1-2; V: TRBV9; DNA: TGTGCCAGCAGCCCGGGACAGGGAGGCTATGGCTACACCTTC; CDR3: CASSPGQGGYGYTF
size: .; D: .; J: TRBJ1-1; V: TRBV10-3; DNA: TGTGCCATCAGTCCCCAGGTGAACACTGAAGCTTTCTTT; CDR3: CAISPQVNTEAFF
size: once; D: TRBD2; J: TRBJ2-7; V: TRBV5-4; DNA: TGTGCCAGCACCCCCCGGGGGGGTGAGGGGGAGCAGTACTTC; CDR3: CASTPRGGEGEQYF
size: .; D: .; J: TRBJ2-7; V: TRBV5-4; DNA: TGTGCCAGCAGCTTGCCCGGGCAGGGTGCCCACGAGCAGTACTTC; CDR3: CASSLPGQGAHEQYF
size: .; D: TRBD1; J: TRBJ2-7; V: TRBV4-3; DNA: TGCGCCAGCAGCCAGGACAGGGGCAGCCCCTACGAGCAGTACTTC; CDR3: CASSQDRGSPYEQYF
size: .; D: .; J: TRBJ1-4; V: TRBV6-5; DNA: TGTGCCAGCAGGGATGACCTTTTGGGAGGAAAACTGTTTTTT; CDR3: CASRDDLLGGKLFF
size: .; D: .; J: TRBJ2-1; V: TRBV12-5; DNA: TGTGCTAGTGGTTTGGTAGAACAGGAGGAGCAGTTCTTC; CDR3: CASGLVEQEEQFF
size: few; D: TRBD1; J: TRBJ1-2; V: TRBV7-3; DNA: TGTGCCAGCAGTTCCGCCGGGACAGGGGGACCATATGGCTACACCTTC; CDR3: CASSSAGTGGPYGYTF
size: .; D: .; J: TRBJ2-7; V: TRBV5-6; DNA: TGTGCCAGCAGCTTCGGACAGATAAACTACGAGCAGTACTTC; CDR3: CASSFGQINYEQYF
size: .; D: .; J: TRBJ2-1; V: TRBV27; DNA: TGTGCCAGCAGTCCCTTATCTGGCGGGGAGGCCTACAATGAGCAGTTCTTC; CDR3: CASSPLSGGEAYNEQFF
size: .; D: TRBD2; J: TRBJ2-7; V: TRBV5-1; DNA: TGCGCCAGCAGCGTCGTGCTAGCGGGGGGCTATGCCGAGCAGTACTTC; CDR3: CASSVVLAGGYAEQYF
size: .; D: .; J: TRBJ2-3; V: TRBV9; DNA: TGTGCCAGCAGCGTAACTAGTAGCACAGATACGCAGTATTTT; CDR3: CASSVTSSTDTQYF
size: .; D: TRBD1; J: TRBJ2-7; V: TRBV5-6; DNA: TGTGCCAGCAGCTGGGGACAGGGGGGTTCTTACGAGCAGTACTTC; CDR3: CASSWGQGGSYEQYF
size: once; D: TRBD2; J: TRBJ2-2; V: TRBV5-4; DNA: TGTGCCAGCAGTTACGGGGGGAAGAATGTCGGGGAGCTGTTTTTT; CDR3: CASSYGGKNVGELFF
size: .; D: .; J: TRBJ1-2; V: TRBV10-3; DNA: TGTGCCATCATGCGTGCTGTAGGGGACTATGGCTACACCTTC; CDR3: CAIMRAVGDYGYTF
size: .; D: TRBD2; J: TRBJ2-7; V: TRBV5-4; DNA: TGTGCCAGCAGCTTAGAGCGGGGGGCCTCCTACGAGCAGTACTTC; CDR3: CASSLERGASYEQYF
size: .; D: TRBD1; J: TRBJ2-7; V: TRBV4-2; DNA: TGTGCCAGCAGCCAAGAAAGGACAGGGCTTAGCTCCTACGAGCAGTACTTC; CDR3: CASSQERTGLSSYEQYF
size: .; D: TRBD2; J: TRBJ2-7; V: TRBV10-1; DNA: TGCGCCAAGGGACTAGATCCAACCTACGAGCAGTACTTC; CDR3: CAKGLDPTYEQYF
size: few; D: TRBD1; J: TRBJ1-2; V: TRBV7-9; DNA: TGTGCCAGCAGCCCAGGGCAGGGGGGTGGCTACACCTTC; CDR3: CASSPGQGGGYTF
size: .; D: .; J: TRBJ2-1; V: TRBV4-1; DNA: TGCGCCAGCAGCCGGGGGCAGGGCCCCTTGGATGAGCAGTTCTTC; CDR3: CASSRGQGPLDEQFF
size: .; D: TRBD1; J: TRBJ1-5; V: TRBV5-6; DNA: TGTGCCAGCAGCTTGGGGACAGGGGGCATTTCTTCGAATCAGCCCCAGCATTTT; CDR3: CASSLGTGGISSNQPQHF
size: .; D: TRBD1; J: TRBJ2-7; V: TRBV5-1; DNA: TGCGCCAGCAGCTTGGAGGGACAGTTTTACGAGCAGTACTTC; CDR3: CASSLEGQFYEQYF
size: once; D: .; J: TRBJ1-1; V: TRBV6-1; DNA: TGTGCCAGCAGGTTCTGGGGGGGCGCTGAAGCTTTCTTT; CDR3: CASRFWGGAEAFF
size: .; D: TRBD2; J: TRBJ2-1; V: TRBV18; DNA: TGTGCCAGCTCGAAGGGACTAGCGGACTACAATGAGCAGTTCTTC; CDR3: CASSKGLADYNEQFF
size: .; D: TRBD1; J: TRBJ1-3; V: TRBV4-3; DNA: TGCGCCAGCAGCCAACCCGGGCGACAGGGCGGGGACACCATATATTTT; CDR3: CASSQPGRQGGDTIYF
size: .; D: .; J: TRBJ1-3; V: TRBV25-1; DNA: TGTGCCAGCAGTGACACCACTGGTCCCACGAATGGAAACACCATATATTTT; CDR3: CASSDTTGPTNGNTIYF
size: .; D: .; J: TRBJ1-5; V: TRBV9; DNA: TGTGCCAGCAGCGTAGCAGGACAGCTTCAGCCCCAGCATTTT; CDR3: CASSVAGQLQPQHF
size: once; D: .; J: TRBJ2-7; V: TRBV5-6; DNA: TGTGCCAGCAGCTTTACGGGATCCTACGAGCAGTACTTC; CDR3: CASSFTGSYEQYF
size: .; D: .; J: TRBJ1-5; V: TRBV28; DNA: TGTGCCAGCAGTTCTCCGGGGAATCAGCCCCAGCATTTT; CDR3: CASSSPGNQPQHF
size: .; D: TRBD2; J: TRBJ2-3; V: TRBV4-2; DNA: TGTGCCAGCAGCCTATCAGCGGGGGGCCCCACAGATACGCAGTATTTT; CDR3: CASSLSAGGPTDTQYF
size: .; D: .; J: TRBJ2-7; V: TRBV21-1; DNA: TGTGCCAGCAGCAAACTGGTCGCGGGAGCCCCCTGGGGGCAGTACTTC; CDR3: CASSKLVAGAPWGQYF